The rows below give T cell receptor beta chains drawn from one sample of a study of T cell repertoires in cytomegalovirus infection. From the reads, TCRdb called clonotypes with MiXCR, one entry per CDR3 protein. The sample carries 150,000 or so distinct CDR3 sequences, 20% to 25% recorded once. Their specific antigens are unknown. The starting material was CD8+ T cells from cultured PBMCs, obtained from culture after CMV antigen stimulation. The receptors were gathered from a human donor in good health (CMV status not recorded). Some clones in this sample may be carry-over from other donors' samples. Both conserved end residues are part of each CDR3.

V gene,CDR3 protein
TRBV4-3,CASSQDRTRYDDTQYF
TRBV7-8,CASSFRQAVNTEAFF
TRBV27,CASSPRPTGVNTEAFF
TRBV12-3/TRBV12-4,CASSLAGSDGYTF
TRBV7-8,CASSLAVGGRDTQYF
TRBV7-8,CASSLNAMEQFF
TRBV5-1,CASSPSQGRGGTEAFF
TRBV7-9,CASSLVLEGQEQFF
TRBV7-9,CASSSQDEPGQINEKLFF
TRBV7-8,CASSFSSSYEQYF
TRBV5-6,CASSLGGGVSDTQYF
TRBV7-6,CASSGRTSGTDTQYF
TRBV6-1,CASSEKGISEQYF
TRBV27,CATFNKGAGYQETQYF
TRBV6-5,CASRSRTGGINSPLHF
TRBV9,CASSGGPLYGYTF
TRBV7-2,CASSSPRTGITDTQYF
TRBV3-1,CASSQDRGWDEQYF
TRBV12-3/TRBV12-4,CASTDGKIQPQHF
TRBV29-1,CSVEGVRGEGETQYF
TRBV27,CASSLFFGWGLGAFF
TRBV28,CASSPRHMNTEAFF
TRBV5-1,CASSSGGGLGAYEQYF
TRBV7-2,CASSLYPKGNYEQYF
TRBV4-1,CASSQGQQGTTEAFF
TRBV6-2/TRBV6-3,CASSYFGGTQPQHF
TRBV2,CASSEQGRTEAFF
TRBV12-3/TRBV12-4,CASSFWDRGGQPQHF
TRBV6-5,CASSYGGGTTDTQYF
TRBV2,CASSEFSNSGNTIYF
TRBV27,CASSFSSDYGYTF
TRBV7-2,CASSLSGTPGGNEQFF
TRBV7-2,CASCSGRRTDTQYF
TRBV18,CASSPPTTGLSGNTIYF
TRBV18,CASSPVGGGVESYNEQFF
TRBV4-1,CASSQGGGADTQYF
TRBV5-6,CASSLIIDRGQSPLHF
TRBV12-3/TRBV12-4,CASSPPGGYGYTF
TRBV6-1,CASSPRSGWDTEAFF
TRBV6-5,CASSYWEAVDEQFF
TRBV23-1,CASPKDRTETQYF
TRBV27,CASSTSSGEAYNEQFF
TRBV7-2,CASSLARVQGWTGELFF
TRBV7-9,CASSLEPGTGETNEQFF
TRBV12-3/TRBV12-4,CASSFATVGTEAFF